Presented here are 19 T cell receptor beta chains from one specimen sequenced in a study of cytomegalovirus exposure and HLA in healthy donors. In the PCR, 60 Vbeta and 13 Jbeta primers were used. Sequenced by immunoSEQ multiplex PCR; TCRdb stores in-frame clones only, minus some. Among 200,000 to 250,000 clones, approximately 80% were seen once, and the ten largest hold around 4%. Source material: PBMCs. These receptor sequences come from a male donor in good health and CMV-seronegative.

The rearrangement uses TRBV11-2 and TRBJ2-1, with TRBD1 identical over 12 bases. V lost 5 bases to trimming and J lost 5 bases; unmatched junction nucleotides: 4. Germline-derived CDR1 and CDR2 are SGHAT and FQNNGV. The CDR3 extends over 15 amino acids. The CDR3: CASSQGQGANNEQFF. The CDR3 DNA follows: TGTGCCAGCAGCCAGGGACAGGGGGCTAACAATGAGCAGTTCTTC.

V and J are TRBV7-8 and TRBJ2-1, with 8 bases fitting TRBD1. CDR1 and CDR2 (germline): SGHVS, FQNEAQ. V lost 2 bases, J lost 3 bases, and 18 bases stayed unmatched. This CDR3 is 20 amino acids long. CDR3 region: CASSLSYPGTGPGYYNEQFF. The CDR3 DNA is TGTGCCAGCAGCTTATCTTATCCCGGGACAGGCCCCGGCTACTACAATGAGCAGTTCTTC.

This sequence joins TRBV30 and TRBJ1-4; the D gene is possibly TRBD1 (6 bases). CDR3 size: 15 residues. V was pared by 4 bases and J by 0 bases, with 12 bases between. The V gene's germline CDR1 is GTSNPN and CDR2 SVGIG (reference sequence). CDR3 in DNA: TGTGCCTGGAATTTAGGGGGTGCAACTAATGAAAAACTGTTTTTT. Amino acid sequence: CAWNLGGATNEKLFF.

The rearrangement joins TRBV9 to TRBJ2-1, with 12 bases lining up with TRBD1. CDR1 and CDR2 (germline): SGDLS, YYNGEE. The CDR3 has 20 residues. The V and J ends lost 2 bases and 1 base, in that order; junction bases with no gene match: 13. CDR3 bases: TGTGCCAGCAGCGTCGAGTCGGGGGGGGGACAGGGGGCGTCCTACAATGAGCAGTTCTTC. It translates to CASSVESGGGQGASYNEQFF.

The genes are TRBV29-1 and TRBJ2-3, with D tentatively TRBD1 (6 bases). Germline V lookup: CDR1 SQVTM, CDR2 ANQGSEA. The length of the CDR3 is 16 residues. Trimming cost V 7 bases and J 4 bases, with 24 bases left between them. The CDR3: CSGMVWQGLGPDTQYF. The CDR3 DNA follows: TGCAGCGGGATGGTTTGGCAGGGGTTAGGTCCAGATACGCAGTATTTT.

This clone has more than one count but fewer than ten. V usage is TRBV7-7 and J usage is TRBJ2-3; D might be TRBD2 (5 bases). Germline V gene sequence: CDR1 SSHAT, CDR2 FNYEAQ (reference sequence). The CDR3 spans 16 residues. Deletions cut 5 bases from V and 0 bases from J, with 15 bases between. For the CDR3, the DNA is TGTGCCAGCAGCCTCGGACTCCGCGGGAGCACAGATACGCAGTATTTT. It encodes CASSLGLRGSTDTQYF.

V and J are TRBV5-1 and TRBJ2-1; 13 bases agree with TRBD2. Germline-derived CDR1 and CDR2 are SGHRS and YFSETQ. V shed 1 base and J 10 bases; nucleotides not matched to a gene: 2. The CDR3 has 14 residues. The DNA of the CDR3 is TGCGCCAGCAGCTTGCGGACTAGCGGGGGCGAGCAGTTCTTC. Protein product: CASSLRTSGGEQFF.

The chain employs TRBV7-3 and TRBJ2-2; a possible D gene is TRBD2 (5 bases). The CDR3 is 17 residues long. The germline gives CDR1 SGHTA, CDR2 FQGTGA. V was pared by 4 bases and J by 4 bases, with 19 bases between. CDR3 sequence reads: CASSSLVPTRGTGELFF. CDR3 nucleotides: TGTGCCAGCAGCTCTCTTGTACCCACACGGGGCACCGGGGAGCTGTTTTTT. The full variable domain, in which reference TRBV7-3 and TRBJ2-2 provide the parts outside the CDR3, is GAGVSQTPSNKVTEKGKYVELRCDPISGHTALYWYRQSLGQGPEFLIYFQGTGAADDSGLPNDRFFAVRPEGSVSTLKIQRTERGDSAVYLCASSSLVPTRGTGELFFGEGSRLTVL.

The gene calls are TRBV28 and TRBJ2-3, with 9 bases that match TRBD2. The CDR3 contains 17 residues. Germline V CDR1 and CDR2: MDHEN, SYDVKM. The J segment lost 1 base and the V segment lost 7 bases, leaving 12 bases of the junction unmatched. The CDR3 nucleotides read TGTGCCAGCAATTGGGGTGGGCTAGCGGGGCGCACAGATACGCAGTATTTT. Translation: CASNWGGLAGRTDTQYF.

V and J are TRBV10-1 and TRBJ2-7; 7 positions match TRBD1. Germline CDR1 WNHNN, CDR2 SYGVQD (reference sequence). Trimming removed 0 bases from V and 2 bases from J; junction bases left unmatched: 1. The CDR3 length is 14 residues. The CDR3 loop reads CASSESGQAYEQYF. The DNA for the CDR3 is TGCGCCAGCAGTGAGTCCGGACAGGCCTACGAGCAGTACTTC.

This clone was detected once. This chain links TRBV7-3 with TRBJ2-7; 13 bases agree with TRBD2. This CDR3 is built from 16 residues. V was pared by 5 bases and J by 5 bases, with 9 bases of the junction left unmatched. Germline CDR1 SGHTA, CDR2 FQGTGA. The CDR3 spells CASSPIGTSGTHEQYF. CDR3 coding DNA: TGTGCCAGCAGCCCTATCGGGACTAGCGGGACCCACGAGCAGTACTTC.

The V and J genes are TRBV5-6 and TRBJ1-1; unclear D gene. The CDR3 is made up of 13 amino acids. The germline V and J ends were trimmed by 3 bases and 4 bases, with 10 bases remaining between them. Germline V CDR1 and CDR2: SGHDT, YYEEEE. DNA for the CDR3: TGTGCCAGCAGCTACGGGGTGATCACTGAAGCTTTCTTT. Translated: CASSYGVITEAFF.

The chain has TRBV7-7 and TRBJ2-5, with D possibly matching TRBD2 (5 bases). Per germline, CDR1 SSHAT and CDR2 FNYEAQ (reference sequence). CDR3 length: 13 residues. V shed 6 bases and J shed 2 bases, with 10 bases lying between them. The CDR3 DNA reads as TGTGCCAGCAGTCTTAGAGGGCAAGAGACCCAGTACTTC. Encoded protein: CASSLRGQETQYF.

The chain has TRBV6-5 and TRBJ1-1, with 7 bases aligning to TRBD1. In germline, CDR1 is MNHEY, CDR2 SVGAGI. V shed 5 bases, J shed 1 base, and the junction held 4 bases outside the gene matches. This CDR3 spans 14 amino acids. CDR3 nucleotides: TGTGCCAGCAGTAGGAACAGGGGGAACACTGAAGCTTTCTTT. Residues: CASSRNRGNTEAFF.

The rearrangement uses TRBV6-5 and TRBJ1-5; the D is unclear. Trimming pared 6 bases from V and 0 bases from J, leaving 12 bases between. From germline, CDR1 is MNHEY and CDR2 SVGAGI. The CDR3 has 15 residues. CDR3 nucleotides: TGTGCCAGCAGGCGTATCAGGAATAGCAATCAGCCCCAGCATTTT. This sequence encodes CASRRIRNSNQPQHF.

In its sample, this clone was seen a few times. The chain couples TRBV6-1 to TRBJ1-2, with D possibly matching TRBD1 (6 bases). V was trimmed by 6 bases and J by 3 bases, leaving 14 bases between them. This CDR3 spans 14 amino acids. Looked up from germline, CDR1 is MNHNS and CDR2 is SASEGT. CDR3 sequence (DNA): TGTGCCAGCAGAAGGGGGATCACCCACTATGGCTACACCTTC. This sequence encodes CASRRGITHYGYTF.

The rearrangement joins TRBV5-1 to TRBJ2-2, with D uncertain. The CDR3 spans 13 residues. Trimming left V 4 bases short and J 1 base short, with 5 bases between. Per germline, CDR1 SGHRS and CDR2 YFSETQ. This chain's CDR3 is CASSLRNTGELFF. The CDR3, as DNA: TGCGCCAGCAGCCTCCGGAACACCGGGGAGCTGTTTTTT.

This rearrangement joins TRBV11-2 to TRBJ2-7; D not resolved. Germline V gene sequence: CDR1 SGHAT, CDR2 FQNNGV. The CDR3 covers 14 residues. Trimming pared 6 bases from V and 0 bases from J, leaving 12 bases between. The CDR3: CASSTDPSSYEQYF. The CDR3 DNA reads as TGTGCCAGCAGTACCGATCCCAGCTCCTACGAGCAGTACTTC. Full variable domain (remainder filled in from reference TRBV11-2 and TRBJ2-7): EAGVAQSPRYKIIEKRQSVAFWCNPISGHATLYWYQQILGQGPKLLIQFQNNGVVDDSQLPKDRFSAERLKGVDSTLKIQPAKLEDSAVYLCASSTDPSSYEQYFGPGTRLTVT.

The rearrangement joins TRBV6-6 to TRBJ2-7; TRBD1 agrees at 8 bases. The CDR3 is 15 amino acids. Germline lookup yields CDR1 MNHNY and CDR2 SVGAGI (reference sequence). The trim removed 6 bases at V and 4 bases at J, leaving 11 bases unmatched. The chain's CDR3 is CASSPGAGGVYEQYF. The CDR3 bases are TGTGCCAGCAGCCCCGGGGCAGGGGGCGTGTACGAGCAGTACTTC.